These 30 T cell receptor beta chains were sequenced from one sample in a study of T cells in Graves' hyperthyroidism and ophthalmopathy. TCR beta CDR3 regions were amplified from RNA transcripts. Initially, a first-round RT-PCR of the TCR CDR3 employed the HTBI primer set. A single record per CDR3 protein comes from TCRdb applying MiXCR to the multiplex PCR reads. The sample holds roughly 400,000 distinct CDR3 sequences, around 25% seen once. The sequenced sample consisted of blood. These receptor sequences come from a man in his forties or fifties with Graves' hyperthyroidism.

This clonotype showed up many times. The gene calls are TRBV20-1 and TRBJ1-1; D is perhaps TRBD1 (6 bases). Germline assignment: CDR1 DFQATT and CDR2 SNEGSKA (reference sequence). The CDR3 is made up of 16 amino acids. V lost 1 base and J lost 3, with 18 bases in between. The CDR3 DNA is TGCAGTGCTAGAGGGTTGGGCGGGGGGCTTGACACTGAAGCTTTCTTT. Translated, it gives CSARGLGGGLDTEAFF.

In its sample, this clonotype was seen many times. The CDR3 loop reads CASSPDFGRYNEQFF. CDR3 sequence (DNA): TGTGCCAGCAGCCCCGACTTTGGACGGTACAATGAGCAGTTCTTC. The chain joins TRBV7-2 to TRBJ2-1; unclear D gene. CDR1 is SGHTA and CDR2 is FQGNSA in the germline V gene. V was pared by 5 bases and J by 4 bases, with 15 bases between. The CDR3 is 15 amino acids.

This clonotype has at least ten counts. The V gene is TRBV28, the J gene TRBJ2-3, with D uncertain. Germline-derived CDR1 and CDR2 are MDHEN and SYDVKM. This CDR3 is 15 amino acids long. With 3 bases removed from V and 5 bases from J, the gap between germline ends came to 15 bases. CDR3 residues: CASSLVRGMIDTQYF. The CDR3 coding sequence is TGTGCCAGCAGTTTGGTGCGCGGAATGATAGATACGCAGTATTTT.

This clonotype was detected many times. The chain joins TRBV2 to TRBJ2-7, with D perhaps matching TRBD1 or TRBD2 (5 bases each). CDR1 is SNHLY, CDR2 FYNNEI, per germline. The CDR3 covers 14 residues. Trimming pared 4 bases from V and 4 bases from J, leaving 14 bases between. The CDR3 DNA sequence: TGTGCCAGCAGTGTCGGTCGGGGCCCGTACGAGCAGTACTTC. This encodes CASSVGRGPYEQYF.

This chain uses TRBV5-4 with TRBJ2-5; D is perhaps TRBD2 (5 bases). In germline, CDR1 is SGHNT, CDR2 YYREEE (reference sequence). Trimming left V 0 bases short and J 5 bases short, with 8 bases between. This CDR3 spans 13 amino acids. The CDR3 sequence is CASSLELGETQYF. In DNA form, the CDR3 reads TGTGCCAGCAGCTTGGAACTAGGGGAGACCCAGTACTTC. The full variable domain, rest sourced from reference TRBV5-4 and TRBJ2-5, is ETGVTQSPTHLIKTRGQQVTLRCSSQSGHNTVSWYQQALGQGPQFIFQYYREEENGRGNFPPRFSGLQFPNYSSELNVNALELDDSALYLCASSLELGETQYFGPGTRLLVL.

J is TRBJ1-6 and V is TRBV30, with D uncertain. The V gene lost 3 bases and the J gene lost 5 bases, with 8 bases spanning the gap. The CDR3 contains 13 residues. Germline V lookup: CDR1 GTSNPN, CDR2 SVGIG (reference sequence). In DNA form, the CDR3 reads TGTGCCTGGAGGGCGGGAAATAATTCACCCCTCCACTTT. Translation gives CAWRAGNNSPLHF.

This clonotype was found a few times. The gene calls are TRBV9 and TRBJ2-2; D is perhaps TRBD2 (5 bases). The germline CDR1 and CDR2 sequences are SGDLS and YYNGEE. CDR3 length: 14 amino acids. Trimming shortened V by 2 bases and J by 3 bases, and 8 bases separated the two germline ends. The CDR3, as DNA: TGTGCCAGCAGCGTGGCCGGGGACACCGGGGAGCTGTTTTTT. Amino acids: CASSVAGDTGELFF.

This clonotype was seen many times. V and J are TRBV11-2 and TRBJ2-1, with 9 bases that match TRBD1. The V gene end was trimmed by 3 bases and the J gene end by 8 bases; junction bases not matched to a gene: 8. Per germline, CDR1 SGHAT and CDR2 FQNNGV. CDR3 length equals 15 residues. Here the CDR3 DNA reads TGTGCCAGCAGCTTTACCCGGGACAGGGAGTATGAGCAGTTCTTC. As protein: CASSFTRDREYEQFF.

This chain joins TRBV30 and TRBJ1-1, with TRBD1 matching over 7 bases. The V and J ends lost 0 bases and 1 base, in that order; junction bases with no gene match: 5. Germline CDR1 is GTSNPN and CDR2 is SVGIG (reference sequence). The CDR3 spans 15 residues. In DNA form, the CDR3 reads TGTGCCTGGAGTGTACTAGGGGGCAGGAACACTGAAGCTTTCTTT. Amino acids: CAWSVLGGRNTEAFF.

This chain joins TRBV28 and TRBJ2-5; TRBD2 might be the D (5 bases). CDR3 length: 15 residues. Per germline, CDR1 MDHEN and CDR2 SYDVKM. V lost 8 bases and J 2 bases, leaving 18 bases between the germline ends. CDR3 DNA: TGTGCCAGCCTTGGCCGGCTAGCAGAGCAAGAGACCCAGTACTTC. Protein product: CASLGRLAEQETQYF.

The chain combines TRBV2 with TRBJ1-2; D is undetermined. V lost 0 bases to trimming and J lost 7 bases, with 0 bases between them. The length of the CDR3 is 10 residues. Germline loops: CDR1 SNHLY, CDR2 FYNNEI. CDR3 protein: CASSEAGYTF. For the CDR3, the DNA is TGTGCCAGCAGTGAAGCTGGCTACACCTTC.

This clonotype was detected only a few times. This chain uses TRBV4-2 with TRBJ2-3, with 7 bases aligning to TRBD2. The length of the CDR3 is 15 residues. Germline loops: CDR1 LGHNA, CDR2 YNFKEQ. V shed 2 bases and J 6 bases; nucleotides not matched to a gene: 8. The CDR3 nucleotides read TGTGCCAGCAGCCAACAAGCGGGAACTGGGGATACGCAGTATTTT. Protein: CASSQQAGTGDTQYF.

This clonotype was picked up many times. This sequence joins TRBV27 and TRBJ2-3, with 13 bases fitting TRBD2. The V and J ends lost 5 bases and 10 bases, in that order; junction bases with no gene match: 15. The CDR3 runs to 17 residues. Looked up from germline, CDR1 is MNHEY and CDR2 is SMNVEV (reference sequence). The CDR3 loop is CASSPRLAGGPILAQYF. The CDR3 DNA sequence: TGTGCCAGCAGTCCCCGACTAGCGGGAGGTCCTATACTCGCGCAGTATTTT.

This clonotype has only a few counts. The genes are TRBV28 and TRBJ1-6, with TRBD1 matching over 9 bases. The V gene end was trimmed by 1 base and the J gene end by 7 bases; junction bases not matched to a gene: 2. Germline assignment: CDR1 MDHEN and CDR2 SYDVKM. The CDR3 covers 15 residues. The CDR3: CASSLSDRGNSPLHF. In DNA form, the CDR3 reads TGTGCCAGCAGTTTATCGGACAGGGGAAATTCACCCCTCCACTTT.

This clonotype was picked up many times. The chain is built from TRBV30 and TRBJ2-1, with D possibly TRBD1 on 5 matching bases. Germline CDR1 GTSNPN, CDR2 SVGIG (reference sequence). Trimming stripped 1 base from V and 6 bases from J, with 7 bases between. CDR3 length: 12 amino acids. The CDR3 coding sequence is TGTGCCTGGAGTGGAGACAGCAATGAGCAGTTCTTC. The encoded protein is CAWSGDSNEQFF. The complete variable domain, with remaining parts taken from reference TRBV30 and TRBJ2-1, reads SQTIHQWPATLVQPVGSPLSLECTVEGTSNPNLYWYRQAAGRGLQLLFYSVGIGQISSEVPQNLSASRPQDRQFILSSKKLLLSDSGFYLCAWSGDSNEQFFGPGTRLTVL.

This clonotype was seen more than once but under ten times. V and J are TRBV11-2 and TRBJ2-7; D unclear. Germline V gene sequence: CDR1 SGHAT, CDR2 FQNNGV. The CDR3 has 13 residues. V was cut by 5 bases and J by 5 bases, with 13 bases left in between. CDR3 nucleotide sequence: TGTGCCAGCAGCCCATCTTCCCTCCACGAGCAGTACTTC. This codes for CASSPSSLHEQYF.

The gene calls are TRBV24-1 and TRBJ2-5; 9 positions agree with TRBD1. The CDR3 is made up of 16 amino acids. Trimming removed 5 bases from V and 2 bases from J; junction bases left unmatched: 8. Germline assignment: CDR1 KGHDR and CDR2 SFDVKD. The CDR3 DNA follows: TGTGCCACCAGTGGCAGGACAGGGGAGCGGCAAGAGACCCAGTACTTC. It is translated as CATSGRTGERQETQYF.

The chain is built from TRBV7-3 and TRBJ2-3; 7 bases match TRBD2. With 5 bases clipped from V and 4 bases from J, the junction kept 12 bases outside the gene matches. The CDR3 has 16 amino acids. Germline loops: CDR1 SGHTA, CDR2 FQGTGA. In nucleotides, the CDR3 is TGTGCCAGCAGCCAAGAAGAAACTAGCGTGGCAGATACGCAGTATTTT. It yields the protein CASSQEETSVADTQYF. The whole variable domain, filled in from reference TRBV7-3 and TRBJ2-3, reads GAGVSQTPSNKVTEKGKYVELRCDPISGHTALYWYRQSLGQGPEFLIYFQGTGAADDSGLPNDRFFAVRPEGSVSTLKIQRTERGDSAVYLCASSQEETSVADTQYFGPGTRLTVL.

As regards this clonotype: With a much larger clone just one base away, this may be a read error. This chain uses TRBV6-1 with TRBJ1-2; D unresolved. Trimming shortened V by 2 bases and J by 9 bases, and 7 bases separated the two germline ends. Germline V gene sequence: CDR1 MNHNS, CDR2 SASEGT. This CDR3 spans 11 amino acids. The CDR3 sequence is CASSERVSYTF. For the CDR3, the DNA is TGTGCCAGCAGTGAACGGGTAAGCTACACCTTC.

This clonotype was found a few times. This chain links TRBV3-1 with TRBJ2-4; D is uncertain. The germline V and J ends were trimmed by 4 bases and 8 bases, with 15 bases remaining between them. The CDR3 length is 14 residues. Per germline, CDR1 LGHDT and CDR2 YNNKEL (reference sequence). CDR3 sequence: CASSLGGVADIQYF. The DNA of the CDR3 is TGTGCCAGCAGCCTCGGTGGGGTCGCGGACATTCAGTACTTC. Together with reference TRBV3-1 and TRBJ2-4, the CDR3 gives the full variable domain: DTAVSQTPKYLVTQMGNDKSIKCEQNLGHDTMYWYKQDSKKFLKIMFSYNNKELIINETVPNRFSPKSPDKAHLNLHINSLELGDSAVYFCASSLGGVADIQYFGAGTRLSVL.

The chain links TRBV6-2 or TRBV6-3 to TRBJ2-5; D unresolved. The CDR3 consists of 13 residues. The germline V and J ends were trimmed by 2 bases and 5 bases, with 9 bases remaining between them. CDR1 is MNHEY, CDR2 SVGEGT, per germline. The CDR3 loop reads CASSYRTAETQYF. The CDR3 coding sequence is TGTGCCAGCAGTTACCGGACGGCTGAGACCCAGTACTTC.

This clonotype was recorded a few times. This rearrangement joins TRBV29-1 to TRBJ2-3; TRBD2 matches 7 bases. Germline loops: CDR1 SQVTM, CDR2 ANQGSEA. The CDR3 extends over 16 amino acids. V dropped 1 base and J dropped 4; count of bases not matched to a gene: 11. CDR3 in DNA: TGCAGCGTTGAAGTTCCCCTCGCGGGAGATGCAGATACGCAGTATTTT. Protein: CSVEVPLAGDADTQYF.

The chain joins TRBV15 to TRBJ2-5, with unresolved D. Per germline, CDR1 LNHNV and CDR2 YYDKDF (reference sequence). Trimming took off 1 base at V and 5 bases at J, with 11 bases between the two ends. The CDR3 spans 14 residues. The CDR3 nucleotides read TGTGCCACCAGCAGAGCCCCCTCCATGGAGACCCAGTACTTC. The encoded protein is CATSRAPSMETQYF.

Only a few counts were recorded for this clonotype. CDR3 loop: CASSPTRQGNSNTEAFF. The CDR3 nucleotides read TGTGCCAGCAGCCCGACCAGACAGGGGAATTCGAACACTGAAGCTTTCTTT. The chain employs TRBV6-5 and TRBJ1-1; 8 bases are shared with TRBD1. The CDR3 contains 17 residues. In germline, CDR1 is MNHEY, CDR2 SVGAGI. J lost 1 base, V lost 6 bases, and 13 bases had no gene match.

The chain joins TRBV12-3 or TRBV12-4 to TRBJ2-7, with 8 bases that match TRBD1. The CDR3 is made up of 13 amino acids. The V segment lost 3 bases and the J segment 5 bases; nucleotides outside the gene matches: 3. Here the CDR3 reads CASSFRQGNEQYF. The DNA for the CDR3 is TGTGCCAGCAGTTTCCGACAGGGGAACGAGCAGTACTTC.

This clonotype has just a few counts. The V call is TRBV11-2, the J call TRBJ2-1; D tentatively fits TRBD1 or TRBD2 (5 bases each). CDR1 and CDR2 (germline): SGHAT, FQNNGV. The CDR3 runs to 18 residues. V lost 2 bases and J 1 base, leaving 18 bases between the germline ends. CDR3 residues: CASSLRTTGKNSYNEQFF. The CDR3 DNA reads as TGTGCCAGCAGCTTAAGGACAACGGGAAAGAATTCCTACAATGAGCAGTTCTTC.

The table lists this clonotype with a few counts. The V and J genes are TRBV9 and TRBJ2-3, with a weak D call TRBD2 (5 bases). CDR1 is SGDLS, CDR2 YYNGEE, per germline. V was pared by 4 bases and J by 1 base, with 7 bases between. The CDR3 has 13 amino acids. The CDR3 sequence: CASSHSGTDTQYF. CDR3 sequence (DNA): TGTGCCAGCAGCCATAGCGGCACAGATACGCAGTATTTT.

The chain is built from TRBV5-1 and TRBJ2-7; D is unresolved. The CDR3 length is 12 residues. Germline CDR1 and CDR2: SGHRS and YFSETQ. V was trimmed by 5 bases and J by 6 bases, leaving 12 bases between them. The CDR3 DNA reads TGCGCCAGCAGTTTCGACTCGGGCGAGCAGTACTTC. Translated: CASSFDSGEQYF.

In this sample, this clonotype turned up a few times. The V gene is TRBV7-2, the J gene TRBJ1-2; 7 bases are shared with TRBD1. Germline loops: CDR1 SGHTA, CDR2 FQGNSA. Trimming took 1 base from V and 4 from J; bases not matched to a gene: 6. CDR3 length: 15 amino acids. CDR3 in DNA: TGTGCCAGCAGCTTAGGGGGACAGCCGACCTATGGCTACACCTTC. Its translation is CASSLGGQPTYGYTF.

This clonotype came up many times. V gene TRBV6-1 combines with J gene TRBJ2-3, with a tentative D call TRBD1 (6 bases). The CDR3 extends over 13 amino acids. V dropped 6 bases and J dropped 4 bases, with 11 bases sitting between them. Germline lookup yields CDR1 MNHNS and CDR2 SASEGT. CDR3 protein: CASRRGSADTQYF. The CDR3 nucleotides read TGTGCCAGCAGGAGGGGGAGCGCAGATACGCAGTATTTT.